This T cell receptor beta chain was sequenced for a study of OX40 agonist ivuxolimab in advanced cancers. Sequencing used immunoSEQ multiplex PCR; TCRdb keeps in-frame clones, though not all of them. The sample holds about 67,000 clones, 90% to 95% seen once. On cycle 4 day 1 and cycle 7 day 1, as well as at baseline, blood was sampled. Sequenced material: CD4+ or CD8+ T cells sorted from blood, taken in a trial of the OX40 agonist ivuxolimab. This TCR came from an adult with an advanced solid tumor such as melanoma, head and neck, liver or kidney cancer.

This CDR3 reads CASSLDPSPTGELFF. CDR3 bases: TGTGCCAGCAGCTTGGATCCCTCGCCGACCGGGGAGCTGTTTTTT. This chain links TRBV5-4 with TRBJ2-2; D call uncertain. CDR1 and CDR2 from the germline V gene are SGHNT and YYREEE (reference sequence). V was shortened by 0 bases and J by 5 bases, with 11 bases between the two germline ends. The CDR3 covers 15 residues.